Each of the 2 T cell receptor beta chains below was sequenced from the same sample in a study of T cell responses to AZD1222 COVID-19 vaccine. Method: immunoSEQ multiplex PCR; TCRdb's copy keeps in-frame clones and lacks some. The table lists 180,000 or so clones, roughly 93% of them singletons. Material: peripheral blood, obtained 28 days after the second dose of the MenACWY control vaccine. Receptor source: an adult who received the MenACWY meningococcal vaccine as a control.

The chain couples TRBV7-8 to TRBJ1-5; D call uncertain. In germline, CDR1 is SGHVS, CDR2 FQNEAQ. This CDR3 has 14 amino acids. V lost 2 bases, J lost 7 bases, and 12 bases lay in between. The chain's CDR3 is CASSLLPSWQPQHF. The CDR3 DNA reads as TGTGCCAGCAGCTTATTGCCTTCGTGGCAGCCCCAGCATTTT.

This chain uses TRBV30 with TRBJ2-7; possibly TRBD2 for D (5 bases). The germline V gene encodes CDR1 GTSNPN and CDR2 SVGIG (reference sequence). Trimming took 6 bases from V and 5 from J, leaving 14 bases between them. CDR3 length: 12 residues. The CDR3 sequence is CACRPGSDEQYF. The DNA for the CDR3 is TGTGCCTGCCGACCGGGGAGCGACGAGCAGTACTTC.